Listed here is a single T cell receptor beta chain. As yet, its antigen is unknown. The data derive from a study of blood T cells in healthy people across ages. Regarding the study as a whole: Diversity was estimated from one million T cells, and these estimates were considered underestimates.

The V gene end was trimmed by 5 bases and the J gene end by 4 bases; junction bases not matched to a gene: 23. CDR1 and CDR2 from the germline V gene are SGHTA and FQGNSA. The CDR3 totals 19 residues. The second PCR ran about 6 to 12 cycles with a sample-barcoded 5' primer and J-beta primers. A 12-random-nucleotide template-switch adaptor tagged each cDNA molecule. All samples yielded 2.5 million or more CDR3-containing paired-end reads. MiXCR was run by TCRdb on the 5' RACE reads, yielding one entry per CDR3 protein. The table has roughly 1,500,000 distinct CDR3 sequences, about 43% seen once. All donors came from Russia, were Caucasian and healthy, and spanned ages roughly 6 to 95.

Sample: blood. The chain recombines TRBV7-2 with TRBJ2-7; 7 bases agree with TRBD2. This receptor was obtained from a woman between 18 and 29 years old in good health. The CDR3 spells CASSIYARILAEPLYEQYF. The CDR3 DNA reads as TGTGCCAGCAGCATTTATGCCCGAATTCTAGCGGAGCCGTTATACGAGCAGTACTTC.